The T cell receptor (beta chain) under discussion was sequenced for a study of blood T cells in healthy people across ages. This clonotype was seen only a few times. For the second PCR, which ran for roughly 6 to 12 cycles, a sample-barcoded 5' primer and a J-beta primer mix were used. No fewer than 2.5 million CDR3-containing paired-end reads came from each sample. TCRdb reanalysed the 5' RACE reads using MiXCR and keeps one entry per CDR3 protein. The sample includes around 1,900,000 distinct CDR3 sequences, 30% to 40% of them seen just once. Every donor provided 7.5 to 10 milliliters of peripheral blood. Every sample yielded at least 6.5 million isolated PBMCs. The CDR3 extends over 13 amino acids. V was pared by 3 bases and J by 5 bases, with 7 bases between. CDR1 and CDR2 (germline): ENHRY, SYGVKD.

This clonotype was obtained from a human donor in good health. The chain couples TRBV10-3 to TRBJ2-2, with D perhaps TRBD2 (6 bases). Sequenced material: blood. The CDR3 protein is CAISDRGTGELFF. The CDR3 DNA is TGTGCCATCAGTGACCGGGGGACCGGGGAGCTGTTTTTT.